This T cell receptor (beta chain) was captured by sequencing in a study of fetal regulatory T cell absence and autoimmunity. Background on the study: Exocrine pancreas autoimmunity occurred in IPEX patients lacking clinical diabetes. General observations from the study: In IPEX, the enrichment was taken to support antigen-driven autoimmunity before birth.

Notes on this clone: The antigen remains undetermined.

The data were produced by immunoSEQ multiplex PCR, yet TCRdb's version contains in-frame clones alone and is incomplete. In the table there are about 95,000 clones, 60% to 80% of which are singletons. Trimming left V 2 bases short and J 0 bases short, with 17 bases between. The CDR3 consists of 17 residues. Germline V CDR1 and CDR2: SNHLY, FYNNEI. The TCR sequence derives from a male donor with IPEX syndrome. The chain recombines TRBV2 with TRBJ2-7; possibly TRBD2 for D (6 bases). Sample: pancreas tissue. This chain's CDR3 is CASSEIRSGFLSYEQYF. CDR3 sequence (DNA): TGTGCCAGCAGTGAAATAAGAAGCGGGTTCCTCTCCTACGAGCAGTACTTC.